Shown below are 9 T cell receptor beta chains from a single sample sequenced in a study of beta chain features in type 1 diabetes. Findings of the study overall: A moderate, significant TCRB CDR3 shortening appeared in type 1 diabetes across four CD4+ subsets.

The isolated RNA, all of it, was reverse transcribed, so expressed TCRB transcripts were what got sequenced. Assay used: immunoSEQ multiplex PCR; TCRdb lists only in-frame clones, some missing. Here the sample spans over 200,000 clones, under 13% being singletons. No antigen has been identified for these receptors. Input material: naive CD4+ T cells from blood. The receptor source for this set is a young man with type 1 diabetes.

This clone was picked up a small number of times. The V and J genes are TRBV7-2 and TRBJ2-3; weak D call: TRBD1 (6 bases). V was clipped by 4 bases and J by 1 base, with 12 bases between them. CDR3 size: 15 residues. In germline, CDR1 is SGHTA, CDR2 FQGNSA. Here the CDR3 reads CASSSPGAGTDTQYF. CDR3 nucleotide sequence: TGTGCCAGCAGCTCTCCAGGGGCTGGCACAGATACGCAGTATTTT.

The chain combines TRBV6-5 with TRBJ2-7; D is unclear. The germline V and J ends were trimmed by 0 bases and 2 bases, with 11 bases remaining between them. Germline CDR1 and CDR2: MNHEY and SVGAGI. The CDR3 is 15 amino acids. The DNA for the CDR3 is TGTGCCAGCAGTTACTCGACCCGGCAGGCCTACGAGCAGTACTTC. It is translated as CASSYSTRQAYEQYF.

This clone was detected only a few times. The chain combines TRBV4-2 with TRBJ1-2; D unresolved. CDR3 length equals 17 residues. Germline-derived CDR1 and CDR2 are LGHNA and YNFKEQ. Trimming left V 0 bases short and J 0 bases short, with 14 bases between. Here the CDR3 reads CASSQDFEQQANYGYTF. The CDR3 DNA follows: TGTGCCAGCAGCCAAGATTTCGAACAGCAAGCTAACTATGGCTACACCTTC.

This clone was seen only a few times. CDR3 sequence reads: CASSSYPSRGNRQETQYF. The DNA for the CDR3 is TGTGCCAGCAGCTCATACCCATCCAGGGGAAACCGGCAAGAGACCCAGTACTTC. The chain employs TRBV7-2 and TRBJ2-5, with D maybe TRBD1 (6 bases). The CDR3 runs 18 residues. V lost 4 bases, J lost 2 bases, and 23 bases lay in between. Germline assignment: CDR1 SGHTA and CDR2 FQGNSA.

There are a few counts of this clone. An end of the junction differs from the germline gene, which may be a read error. The gene calls are TRBV7-7 and TRBJ2-5; weak D call: TRBD2 (6 bases). Germline CDR1 and CDR2: SSHAT and FNYEAQ (reference sequence). The CDR3 covers 18 residues. In nucleotides, the CDR3 is TGTGCTAGCAGCCTGAAGCCTCCGGGACTCAGATTCCAAGAGACCCAGTACTTC. Protein: CASSLKPPGLRFQETQYF.

This clone was found a few times. Other DNA sequences in the sample encode the same CDR3. The chain has TRBV29-1 and TRBJ2-1; TRBD2 matches at 14 bases. The CDR3 has 14 amino acids. V was clipped by 4 bases and J by 5 bases; unmatched bases: 1. Looked up from germline, CDR1 is SQVTM and CDR2 is ANQGSEA. Here the CDR3 reads CSVAGLAGDNEQFF. The DNA of the CDR3 is TGCAGCGTTGCGGGACTAGCGGGGGACAATGAGCAGTTCTTC.

This clone was counted between two and nine times. The chain links TRBV9 to TRBJ2-2, with D perhaps matching TRBD2 (6 bases). Germline values: CDR1 SGDLS, CDR2 YYNGEE. The CDR3 is 16 amino acids. V was trimmed by 0 bases and J by 4 bases, leaving 13 bases between them. The CDR3 DNA is TGTGCCAGCAGCGTAGATGGGAGGATCGGCACCGGGGAGCTGTTTTTT. It codes for CASSVDGRIGTGELFF.

The chain recombines TRBV15 with TRBJ2-7, with 7 nucleotides matching TRBD1. The CDR3 runs 15 residues. V trimming: 2 bases; J trimming: 5 bases; junction bases outside the gene matches: 9. From germline, CDR1 is LNHNV and CDR2 YYDKDF (reference sequence). CDR3 nucleotide sequence: TGTGCCACCAGCAGACTTAGTTCACAGGGGAACGAGCAGTACTTC. Residues: CATSRLSSQGNEQYF.

V usage is TRBV28 and J usage is TRBJ2-1, with TRBD2 matching 8 bases. This CDR3 has 13 residues. Germline loops: CDR1 MDHEN, CDR2 SYDVKM. V dropped 6 bases and J dropped 15; count of bases not matched to a gene: 13. The CDR3 DNA reads TGTGCCAGCAGCCAGCTCATAAGCGGGGGCCCGTTCTTC. Its protein product is CASSQLISGGPFF.